This TCR beta chain was observed in a study of CD8 T cells in Susac syndrome. V was shortened by 0 bases and J by 1 base, with 9 bases between the two germline ends. CDR3 length: 15 residues. Per the germline V gene, CDR1 is SGHAT and CDR2 is FQNNGV. This clonotype has more than one count but fewer than ten. The multiple sclerosis controls, all treatment-naive patients, had relapsing-remitting disease that was stable or active. Roughly 0.45 to 1 ug RNA was reverse transcribed with random hexamers. Across 54 Vbeta and 13 Jbeta, TCR beta CDR3 was amplified with immunoSEQ multiplex PCR. One entry per CDR3 protein results from TCRdb running MiXCR on the immunoSEQ multiplex PCR reads. The profile shows about 130,000 distinct CDR3 sequences, roughly 80% of them singletons.

The chain combines TRBV11-2 with TRBJ1-1, with no clear D. The receptor comes from a human donor with multiple sclerosis. Sequenced material: CD8+ T cells from PBMCs. The CDR3 is CASSLDDVWNTEAFF. The CDR3 DNA is TGTGCCAGCAGCTTAGATGATGTGTGGAACACTGAAGCTTTCTTT.